The 30 T cell receptor beta chains below all came from one sample that was sequenced in a study of blood T cell repertoires in COVID-19. The method was immunoSEQ multiplex PCR; TCRdb's version includes in-frame clones alone and lacks a portion of them. The sample comprises tens of thousands of clones, less than 75% of which are singletons, and roughly a fifth rests with the top ten. The sequenced sample was peripheral blood. These receptors originate from a man in his fifties or sixties with acute or convalescent COVID-19.

The rearrangement links TRBV14 to TRBJ2-5; a possible D gene is TRBD1 (6 bases). V was cut by 3 bases and J by 7 bases, with 12 bases left in between. The CDR3 has 13 residues. Germline V CDR1 and CDR2: SGHDN, FVKESK. CDR3 loop: CASSQWGLGTQYF. As DNA, the CDR3 is TGTGCCAGCAGCCAGTGGGGGCTGGGGACCCAGTACTTC. The whole variable domain, remainder taken from reference TRBV14 and TRBJ2-5, is EAGVTQFPSHSVIEKGQTVTLRCDPISGHDNLYWYRRVMGKEIKFLLHFVKESKQDESGMPNNRFLAERTGGTYSTLKVQPAELEDSGVYFCASSQWGLGTQYFGPGTRLLVL.

This clone has only one observation. The gene calls are TRBV28 and TRBJ2-5; D perhaps matches TRBD2 (6 bases). The CDR3 covers 14 residues. CDR1 MDHEN and CDR2 SYDVKM come from the germline V gene. Deletions cut 4 bases from V and 4 bases from J, with 13 bases between. The DNA for the CDR3 is TGTGCCAGCAGTTGGGGCGGGACCCTAGAGACCCAGTACTTC. The encoded protein is CASSWGGTLETQYF. The full variable domain, in which reference TRBV28 and TRBJ2-5 provide the parts outside the CDR3, is DVKVTQSSRYLVKRTGEKVFLECVQDMDHENMFWYRQDPGLGLRLIYFSYDVKMKEKGDIPEGYSVSREKKERFSLILESASTNQTSMYLCASSWGGTLETQYFGPGTRLLVL.

V is TRBV19 and J is TRBJ1-4; TRBD1 matches 8 bases. The CDR3 loop spans 15 amino acids. Germline V gene lookup returns CDR1 LNHDA and CDR2 SQIVND (reference sequence). J was trimmed by 8 bases and V by 5 bases; bases with no gene match: 10. The CDR3 sequence: CASSYTGGSGEKLFF. The CDR3 bases are TGTGCCAGTAGTTATACAGGGGGAAGTGGCGAAAAACTGTTTTTT.

CDR3 DNA: TGTGCCTGGAGTGTATCTAGCGGGGGGCGGGATACGCAGTATTTT. As protein: CAWSVSSGGRDTQYF. This chain uses TRBV30 with TRBJ2-3, with 11 nucleotides matching TRBD2. The CDR3 spans 15 residues. The J segment lost 6 bases and the V segment lost 0 bases, leaving 5 bases of the junction unmatched. Germline CDR1 reads GTSNPN; CDR2 reads SVGIG (reference sequence). Looking up the rest from reference TRBV30 and TRBJ2-3 gives the full variable domain: SQTIHQWPATLVQPVGSPLSLECTVEGTSNPNLYWYRQAAGRGLQLLFYSVGIGQISSEVPQNLSASRPQDRQFILSSKKLLLSDSGFYLCAWSVSSGGRDTQYFGPGTRLTVL.

V is TRBV24-1 and J is TRBJ2-7, with D perhaps TRBD1 (5 bases). V dropped 9 bases and J dropped 3 bases, with 11 bases sitting between them. The length of the CDR3 is 12 residues. CDR1 KGHDR and CDR2 SFDVKD come from the germline V gene. Written as DNA, the CDR3 is TGTGCCACCGCCGACAGTAACTACGAGCAGTACTTC. It yields the protein CATADSNYEQYF.

The chain links TRBV4-1 to TRBJ2-2; D ambiguous. V was shortened by 1 base and J by 5 bases, with 14 bases between the two germline ends. This CDR3 is built from 16 residues. CDR1 MGHRA and CDR2 YSYEKL come from the germline V gene. The CDR3 is CASSQANLVATGELFF. The CDR3 DNA reads as TGCGCCAGCAGCCAAGCGAACCTAGTTGCGACCGGGGAGCTGTTTTTT.

This clone is medium-sized (0.01 to 0.1%) in the sample. The V and J genes are TRBV10-3 and TRBJ1-6, with 9 bases matching TRBD1. Germline CDR1 ENHRY, CDR2 SYGVKD. J gave up 8 bases and V 10 bases, and 6 bases lay outside the gene matches. The CDR3 sequence is 13 residues long. The CDR3 DNA reads as TGTGCCACCAGGGACAGGGTTCATTCACCCCTCCACTTT. Its protein product is CATRDRVHSPLHF.

This clone came up once. This chain's CDR3 is CASSGTVNTEAFF. The CDR3 DNA reads as TGTGCCAGCAGCGGGACAGTGAACACTGAAGCTTTCTTT. The V and J genes are TRBV11-3 and TRBJ1-1; TRBD1 aligns across 7 bases. The CDR3 is 13 residues long. Per the germline V gene, CDR1 is SGHNT and CDR2 is YENEEA. V shed 5 bases and J 0 bases; nucleotides not matched to a gene: 0. The full variable domain, completed using reference TRBV11-3 and TRBJ1-1, is EAGVVQSPRYKIIEKKQPVAFWCNPISGHNTLYWYLQNLGQGPELLIRYENEEAVDDSQLPKDRFSAERLKGVDSTLKIQPAELGDSAVYLCASSGTVNTEAFFGQGTRLTVV.

The rearrangement joins TRBV6-5 to TRBJ2-7; 9 bases agree with TRBD1. The CDR3 sequence is 14 residues long. Germline lookup yields CDR1 MNHEY and CDR2 SVGAGI. With 4 bases clipped from V and 6 bases from J, the junction kept 7 bases outside the gene matches. In DNA form, the CDR3 reads TGTGCCAGCAGTTCGGGACAGGGTACCACCGAGCAGTACTTC. Encoded protein: CASSSGQGTTEQYF.

Note on this clone: Other DNA sequences in this sample translate to the same CDR3. V is TRBV5-1 and J is TRBJ2-1; tentative D call: TRBD2 (6 bases). This CDR3 spans 15 amino acids. CDR1 is SGHRS, CDR2 YFSETQ, per germline. The V end was cut by 0 bases, the J end by 6 bases, with 13 bases between. CDR3 sequence: CASSLVVGGRNEQFF. The DNA for the CDR3 is TGCGCCAGCAGCTTGGTTGTGGGGGGTCGCAATGAGCAGTTCTTC.

This sequence joins TRBV24-1 and TRBJ2-2; 7 nucleotides line up with TRBD2. CDR3 size: 15 residues. Trimming at V came to 4 bases and at J to 5 bases, leaving 6 bases not matched to a gene. Germline-derived CDR1 and CDR2 are KGHDR and SFDVKD. For the CDR3, the DNA is TGTGCCACCAGTGACGGACGGGAGGCTACCGGGGAGCTGTTTTTT. It yields the protein CATSDGREATGELFF.

This chain connects TRBV9 to TRBJ2-2; possible D gene TRBD1, 5 bases. This CDR3 is 16 amino acids long. Deletions cut 4 bases from V and 0 bases from J, with 13 bases between. Per the germline V gene, CDR1 is SGDLS and CDR2 is YYNGEE. The CDR3 reads CASSPRQTTNTGELFF. CDR3 DNA sequence: TGTGCCAGCAGCCCTAGACAGACCACGAACACCGGGGAGCTGTTTTTT. The full variable domain, its missing parts supplied by reference TRBV9 and TRBJ2-2, is DSGVTQTPKHLITATGQRVTLRCSPRSGDLSVYWYQQSLDQGLQFLIQYYNGEERAKGNILERFSAQQFPDLHSELNLSSLELGDSALYFCASSPRQTTNTGELFFGEGSRLTVL.

The rearrangement joins TRBV10-1 to TRBJ2-6, with 7 bases lining up with TRBD1. Germline trimming cut 5 bases from V and 4 bases from J; bases unmatched to any gene: 2. Per the germline V gene, CDR1 is WNHNN and CDR2 is SYGVQD (reference sequence). This CDR3 contains 14 residues. This chain's CDR3 is CASSTDRGANVLTF. The CDR3 nucleotides read TGCGCCAGCAGTACGGACAGGGGGGCCAACGTCCTGACTTTC.

This clone has more than one count but fewer than ten. The rearrangement joins TRBV6-5 to TRBJ2-1; 10 nucleotides match TRBD2. Per the germline V gene, CDR1 is MNHEY and CDR2 is SVGAGI. This CDR3 comprises 13 residues. V lost 6 bases and J lost 9; bases outside the gene matches: 5. The CDR3 region has the DNA TGTGCCAGCAGGCTTACTAGCGGGGTTGAGCAGTTCTTC. This sequence encodes CASRLTSGVEQFF.

This clone showed up just a few times. The V and J genes are TRBV11-2 and TRBJ1-1; 7 nucleotides line up with TRBD1. From germline, CDR1 is SGHAT and CDR2 FQNNGV. This CDR3 is built from 14 residues. After removal of 2 bases from V and 10 bases from J, the junction contained 10 bases not matched to a gene. The CDR3 nucleotides are TGTGCCAGCAGCTTATGGAGGAGGGACAGCCGAGCTTTCTTT. Protein: CASSLWRRDSRAFF.

V gene TRBV24-1 combines with J gene TRBJ2-3; 8 positions match TRBD1. The junction had 3 bases not matched to a gene; V was cut back by 1 base and J by 1 base. The CDR3 extends over 16 amino acids. Germline loops: CDR1 KGHDR, CDR2 SFDVKD. In DNA form, the CDR3 reads TGTGCCACCAGTGATTTCAGGGGGCAGGGCACAGATACGCAGTATTTT. Its translation is CATSDFRGQGTDTQYF.

The J gene is TRBJ2-1, the V gene TRBV9; D gene uncertain. V lost 3 bases and J lost 3, with 10 bases in between. From germline, CDR1 is SGDLS and CDR2 YYNGEE. The CDR3 is 14 residues long. The CDR3 loop reads CASSAATSYNEQFF. The CDR3 nucleotides read TGTGCCAGCAGCGCGGCGACAAGCTACAATGAGCAGTTCTTC.

The chain joins TRBV6-5 to TRBJ1-1; the D is unclear. The CDR3 is 12 amino acids. Germline V lookup: CDR1 MNHEY, CDR2 SVGAGI. Trimming took off 5 bases at V and 5 bases at J, with 9 bases between the two ends. The CDR3, as DNA: TGTGCCAGCAGTCGTGACAAAACTGAAGCTTTCTTT. It yields the protein CASSRDKTEAFF.

J is TRBJ2-5 and V is TRBV2, with D possibly matching TRBD2 (5 bases). Germline values: CDR1 SNHLY, CDR2 FYNNEI. Trimming stripped 9 bases from V and 5 bases from J, with 16 bases between. This CDR3 is 13 amino acids long. The CDR3 protein is CARKLLDIETQYF. In nucleotides, the CDR3 is TGTGCCAGGAAACTACTAGATATCGAGACCCAGTACTTC.

This clone was recorded only once. A read error may account for a junction end that differs from germline. CDR3 amino acids: CASSYRGGGTEELFF. The CDR3, as DNA: TGTGCCAGCAGTTACCGCGGGGGGGGCACCGAGGAGCTGTTTTTT. J is TRBJ2-2 and V is TRBV6-5, with TRBD2 matching 9 bases. The CDR3 consists of 15 residues. From germline, CDR1 is MNHEY and CDR2 SVGAGI.

V and J are TRBV19 and TRBJ1-5; 8 nucleotides line up with TRBD1. Germline V gene lookup returns CDR1 LNHDA and CDR2 SQIVND (reference sequence). The CDR3 contains 15 residues. The V segment lost 5 bases and the J segment 2 bases; nucleotides outside the gene matches: 5. The CDR3 loop is CASSQGAPGNQPQHF. The CDR3 nucleotides are TGTGCCAGTAGTCAGGGGGCGCCGGGCAATCAGCCCCAGCATTTT. The whole variable domain, filled in from reference TRBV19 and TRBJ1-5, reads DGGITQSPKYLFRKEGQNVTLSCEQNLNHDAMYWYRQDPGQGLRLIYYSQIVNDFQKGDIAEGYSVSREKKESFPLTVTSAQKNPTAFYLCASSQGAPGNQPQHFGDGTRLSIL.

This clone was detected only a few times. The CDR3, as DNA: TGTGCCAGCAGCCGTGGGACTAGCGCTACGCAGTATTTT. It codes for CASSRGTSATQYF. The rearrangement joins TRBV11-1 to TRBJ2-3; TRBD2 agrees at 10 bases. Trimming removed 5 bases from V and 8 bases from J; junction bases left unmatched: 4. Germline CDR1 reads SGHAT; CDR2 reads FQDESV (reference sequence). The CDR3 spans 13 residues.

The gene calls are TRBV10-3 and TRBJ1-3; unclear D gene. Per germline, CDR1 ENHRY and CDR2 SYGVKD. The CDR3 is 13 residues long. The V gene lost 8 bases and the J gene lost 0 bases, with 8 bases spanning the gap. CDR3: CAIWASSGNTIYF. The CDR3, as DNA: TGTGCCATCTGGGCGAGCTCTGGAAACACCATATATTTT.

This chain connects TRBV24-1 to TRBJ2-2, with 11 bases identical to TRBD1. The CDR3 loop spans 15 amino acids. CDR1 is KGHDR and CDR2 is SFDVKD in the germline V gene. V lost 7 bases and J lost 4; bases outside the gene matches: 4. The DNA for the CDR3 is TGTGCCACCAGGGCCGGACAGGGGGCCACCGGGGAGCTGTTTTTT. Amino acid sequence: CATRAGQGATGELFF.

The chain uses TRBV4-1 and TRBJ2-7; TRBD1 matches at 9 bases. V trimming: 1 base; J trimming: 3 bases; junction bases outside the gene matches: 4. The length of the CDR3 is 15 residues. Germline values: CDR1 MGHRA, CDR2 YSYEKL. For the CDR3, the DNA is TGCGCCAGCAGCCAAGCCCCGGGACAGGGCTACGAGCAGTACTTC. This sequence encodes CASSQAPGQGYEQYF.

The chain joins TRBV5-4 to TRBJ2-2, with 9 nucleotides matching TRBD2. Germline lookup yields CDR1 SGHNT and CDR2 YYREEE (reference sequence). This CDR3 has 15 amino acids. After removal of 4 bases from V and 4 bases from J, the junction contained 5 bases not matched to a gene. The CDR3 DNA reads as TGTGCCAGCAGCCCCGGAGCGGGGGGCACCGGGGAGCTGTTTTTT. Encoded protein: CASSPGAGGTGELFF. Full variable domain (rest looked up from reference TRBV5-4 and TRBJ2-2): ETGVTQSPTHLIKTRGQQVTLRCSSQSGHNTVSWYQQALGQGPQFIFQYYREEENGRGNFPPRFSGLQFPNYSSELNVNALELDDSALYLCASSPGAGGTGELFFGEGSRLTVL.

The chain carries TRBV18 and TRBJ2-1, with 15 bases identical to TRBD2. The CDR3 covers 18 residues. V shed 3 bases and J 3 bases; nucleotides not matched to a gene: 6. From germline, CDR1 is KGHSH and CDR2 LQKENI. DNA for the CDR3: TGTGCCAGCTCACCCGGGACTAGCGGGGGGCAGGTCTACAATGAGCAGTTCTTC. Residues: CASSPGTSGGQVYNEQFF.

This chain uses TRBV28 with TRBJ2-3; D may be TRBD2 (6 bases). Germline assignment: CDR1 MDHEN and CDR2 SYDVKM. Trimming shortened V by 7 bases and J by 3 bases, and 11 bases separated the two germline ends. The CDR3 totals 13 residues. The CDR3 sequence is CASKEGRTDTQYF. The CDR3 bases are TGTGCCAGCAAGGAGGGTCGAACAGATACGCAGTATTTT.

The chain carries TRBV5-6 and TRBJ1-5; the match to TRBD1 covers 7 bases. The CDR3 has 16 amino acids. Germline-derived CDR1 and CDR2 are SGHDT and YYEEEE. J was trimmed by 3 bases and V by 1 base; bases with no gene match: 7. This CDR3 reads CASSLPTDRINQPQHF. In nucleotides, the CDR3 is TGTGCCAGCAGCTTGCCAACGGACAGGATCAATCAGCCCCAGCATTTT.

This chain uses TRBV28 with TRBJ2-7, with 11 positions matching TRBD1. The V and J ends lost 6 bases and 7 bases, in that order; junction bases with no gene match: 8. CDR3 size: 14 residues. CDR1 is MDHEN and CDR2 is SYDVKM in the germline V gene. The CDR3 nucleotides read TGTGCCAGCAGCCGTTGGACAGGGGGCGCTGAGCAGTACTTC. It codes for CASSRWTGGAEQYF.